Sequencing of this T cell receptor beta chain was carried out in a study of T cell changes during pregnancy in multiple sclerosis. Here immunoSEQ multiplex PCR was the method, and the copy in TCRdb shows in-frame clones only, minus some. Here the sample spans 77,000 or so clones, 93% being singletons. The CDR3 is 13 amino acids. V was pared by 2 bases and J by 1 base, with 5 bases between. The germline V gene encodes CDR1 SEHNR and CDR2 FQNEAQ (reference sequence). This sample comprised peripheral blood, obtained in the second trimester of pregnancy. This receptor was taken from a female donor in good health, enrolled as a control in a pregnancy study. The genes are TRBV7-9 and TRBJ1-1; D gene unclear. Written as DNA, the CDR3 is TGTGCCAGCAGCTTACCAGGGAACACTGAAGCTTTCTTT. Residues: CASSLPGNTEAFF.